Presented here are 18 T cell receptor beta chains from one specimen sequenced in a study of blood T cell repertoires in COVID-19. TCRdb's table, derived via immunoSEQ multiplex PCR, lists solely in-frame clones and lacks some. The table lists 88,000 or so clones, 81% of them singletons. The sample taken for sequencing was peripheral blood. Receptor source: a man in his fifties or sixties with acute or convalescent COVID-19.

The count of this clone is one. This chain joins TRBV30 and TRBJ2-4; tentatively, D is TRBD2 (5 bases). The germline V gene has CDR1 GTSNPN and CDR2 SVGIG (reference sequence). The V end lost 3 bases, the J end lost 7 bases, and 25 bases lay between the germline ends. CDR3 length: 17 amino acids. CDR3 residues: CAWSGILGPGEGNIQYF. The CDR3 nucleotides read TGTGCCTGGAGCGGGATACTAGGACCGGGTGAAGGGAACATTCAGTACTTC.

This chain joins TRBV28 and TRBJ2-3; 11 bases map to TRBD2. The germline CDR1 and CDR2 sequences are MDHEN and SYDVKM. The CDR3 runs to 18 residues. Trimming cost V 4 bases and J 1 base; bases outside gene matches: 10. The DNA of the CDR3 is TGTGCCAGCAGTTCTGGCACTAGCGGGAGCTTTGGCACAGATACGCAGTATTTT. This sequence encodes CASSSGTSGSFGTDTQYF.

The CDR3 region has the DNA TGTGCCAGCAGCTTGGCTGGTGGTAGCGGGAGGGAGACCCAGTACTTC. As protein: CASSLAGGSGRETQYF. This chain links TRBV5-4 with TRBJ2-5; 10 nucleotides match TRBD2. J gave up 5 bases and V 0 bases, and 7 bases lay outside the gene matches. Germline CDR1 is SGHNT and CDR2 is YYREEE (reference sequence). This CDR3 has 16 amino acids.

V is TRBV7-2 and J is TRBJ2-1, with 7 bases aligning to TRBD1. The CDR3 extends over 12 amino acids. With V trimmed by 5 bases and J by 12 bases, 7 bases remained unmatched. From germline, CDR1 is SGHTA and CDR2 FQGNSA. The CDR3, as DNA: TGTGCCAGCAGCCCGGGACAGTTCCGGCAGTTCTTC. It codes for CASSPGQFRQFF.

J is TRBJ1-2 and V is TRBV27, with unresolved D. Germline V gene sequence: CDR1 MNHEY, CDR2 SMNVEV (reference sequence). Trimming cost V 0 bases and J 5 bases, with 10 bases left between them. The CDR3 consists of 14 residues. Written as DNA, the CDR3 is TGTGCCAGCAGTTTATCGCCGCTGACTTATGGCTACACCTTC. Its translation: CASSLSPLTYGYTF.

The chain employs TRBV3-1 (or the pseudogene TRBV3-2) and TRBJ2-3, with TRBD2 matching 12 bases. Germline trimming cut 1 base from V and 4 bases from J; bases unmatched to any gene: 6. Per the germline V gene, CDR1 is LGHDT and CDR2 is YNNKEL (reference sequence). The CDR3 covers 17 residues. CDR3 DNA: TGTGCCAGCAGCCAAGTGCTAGCGGGAGGGCCCTCAGATACGCAGTATTTT. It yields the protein CASSQVLAGGPSDTQYF.

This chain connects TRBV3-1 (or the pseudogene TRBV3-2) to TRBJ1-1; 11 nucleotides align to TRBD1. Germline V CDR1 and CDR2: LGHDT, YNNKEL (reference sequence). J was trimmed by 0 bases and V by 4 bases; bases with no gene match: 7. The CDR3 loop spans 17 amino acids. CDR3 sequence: CASSPRTGGMLNTEAFF. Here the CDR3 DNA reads TGTGCCAGCAGCCCGAGGACAGGGGGCATGTTGAACACTGAAGCTTTCTTT.

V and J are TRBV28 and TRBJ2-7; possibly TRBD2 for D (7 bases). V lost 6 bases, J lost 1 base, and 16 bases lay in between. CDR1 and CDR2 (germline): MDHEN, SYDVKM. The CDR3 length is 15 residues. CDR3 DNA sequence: TGTGCCAGCAGCTCGCCAGGGGAGGGGTCCTACGAGCAGTACTTC. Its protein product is CASSSPGEGSYEQYF.

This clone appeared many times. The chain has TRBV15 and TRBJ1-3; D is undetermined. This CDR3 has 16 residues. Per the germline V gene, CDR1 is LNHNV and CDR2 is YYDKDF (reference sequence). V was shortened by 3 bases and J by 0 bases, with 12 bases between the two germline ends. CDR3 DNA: TGTGCCACCAGCAGGCCCCCCGCTAGCTCTGGAAACACCATATATTTT. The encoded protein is CATSRPPASSGNTIYF.

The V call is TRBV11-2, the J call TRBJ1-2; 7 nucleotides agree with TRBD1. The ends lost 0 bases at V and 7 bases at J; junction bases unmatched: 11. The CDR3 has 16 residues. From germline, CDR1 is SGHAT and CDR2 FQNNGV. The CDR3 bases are TGTGCCAGCAGCTTAGACCCCGGACGGGCAGGGGGTGGCTACACCTTC. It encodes CASSLDPGRAGGGYTF.

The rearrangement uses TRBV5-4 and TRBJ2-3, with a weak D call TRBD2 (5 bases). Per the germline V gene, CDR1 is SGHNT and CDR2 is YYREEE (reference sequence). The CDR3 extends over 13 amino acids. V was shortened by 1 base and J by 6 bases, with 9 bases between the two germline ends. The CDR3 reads CASSLTGSDTQYF. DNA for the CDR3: TGTGCCAGCAGCTTGACGGGGTCCGATACGCAGTATTTT.

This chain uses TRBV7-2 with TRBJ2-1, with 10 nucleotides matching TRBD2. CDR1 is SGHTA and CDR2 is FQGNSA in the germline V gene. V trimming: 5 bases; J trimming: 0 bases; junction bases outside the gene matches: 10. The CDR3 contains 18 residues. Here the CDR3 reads CASSPRTSGLSSYNEQFF. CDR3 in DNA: TGTGCCAGCAGCCCCCGGACTAGCGGTTTAAGCTCCTACAATGAGCAGTTCTTC.

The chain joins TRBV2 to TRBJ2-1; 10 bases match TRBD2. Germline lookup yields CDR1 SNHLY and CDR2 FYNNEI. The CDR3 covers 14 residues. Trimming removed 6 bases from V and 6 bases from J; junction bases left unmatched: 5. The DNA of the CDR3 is TGTGCCAGCAGGAAGCGGGAGGGCGGCAATGAGCAGTTCTTC. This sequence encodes CASRKREGGNEQFF.

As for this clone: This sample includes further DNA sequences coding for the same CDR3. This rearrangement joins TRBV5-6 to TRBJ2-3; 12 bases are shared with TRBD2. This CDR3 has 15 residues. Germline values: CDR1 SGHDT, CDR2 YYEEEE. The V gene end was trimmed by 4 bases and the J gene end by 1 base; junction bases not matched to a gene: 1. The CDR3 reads CASSRLAGGTDTQYF. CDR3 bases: TGTGCCAGCAGCAGACTAGCGGGGGGCACAGATACGCAGTATTTT.

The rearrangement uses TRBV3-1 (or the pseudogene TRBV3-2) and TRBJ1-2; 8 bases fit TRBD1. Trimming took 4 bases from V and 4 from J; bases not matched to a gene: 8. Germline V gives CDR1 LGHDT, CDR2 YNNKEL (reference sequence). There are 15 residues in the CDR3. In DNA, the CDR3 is TGTGCCAGCAGCCGAGGACAGGGAGGGGGCTATGGCTACACCTTC. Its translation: CASSRGQGGGYGYTF.

The CDR3 here is CASNLGGYEQYF. CDR3 bases: TGTGCCAGTAACCTAGGCGGGTACGAGCAGTACTTC. V usage is TRBV19 and J usage is TRBJ2-7; perhaps TRBD2 as D (5 bases). This CDR3 is built from 12 residues. CDR1 and CDR2 (germline): LNHDA, SQIVND (reference sequence). Trimming stripped 7 bases from V and 4 bases from J, with 11 bases between.

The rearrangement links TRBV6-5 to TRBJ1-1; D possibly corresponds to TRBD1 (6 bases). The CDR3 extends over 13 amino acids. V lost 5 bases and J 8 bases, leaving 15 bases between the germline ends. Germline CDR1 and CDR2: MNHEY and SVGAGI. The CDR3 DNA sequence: TGTGCCAGCAGTCCCGGACAGCGCTCAGAAGCTTTCTTT. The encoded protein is CASSPGQRSEAFF.

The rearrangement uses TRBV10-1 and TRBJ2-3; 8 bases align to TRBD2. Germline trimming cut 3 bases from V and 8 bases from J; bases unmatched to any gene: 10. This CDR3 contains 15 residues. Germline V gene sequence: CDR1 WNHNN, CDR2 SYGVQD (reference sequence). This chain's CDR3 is CASSDAGGRVGTQYF. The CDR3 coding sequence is TGCGCCAGCAGTGATGCGGGAGGTCGGGTGGGTACGCAGTATTTT.